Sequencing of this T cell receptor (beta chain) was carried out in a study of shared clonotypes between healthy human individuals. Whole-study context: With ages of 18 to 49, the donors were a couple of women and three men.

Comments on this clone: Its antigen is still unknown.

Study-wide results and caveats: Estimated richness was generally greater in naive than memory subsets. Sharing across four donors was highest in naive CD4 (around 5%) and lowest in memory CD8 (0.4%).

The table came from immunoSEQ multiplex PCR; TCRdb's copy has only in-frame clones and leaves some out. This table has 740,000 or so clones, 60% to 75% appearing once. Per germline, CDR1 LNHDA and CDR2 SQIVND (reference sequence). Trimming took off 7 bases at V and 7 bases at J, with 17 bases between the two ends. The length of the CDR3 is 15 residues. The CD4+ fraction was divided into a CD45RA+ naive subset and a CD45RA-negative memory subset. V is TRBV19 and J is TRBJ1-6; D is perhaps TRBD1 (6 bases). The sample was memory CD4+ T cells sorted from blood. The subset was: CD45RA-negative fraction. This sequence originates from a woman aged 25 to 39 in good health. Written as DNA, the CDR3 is TGTGCCAGTACCAAGTTGGACAGCTCAAATTCACCCCTCCACTTT. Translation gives CASTKLDSSNSPLHF.